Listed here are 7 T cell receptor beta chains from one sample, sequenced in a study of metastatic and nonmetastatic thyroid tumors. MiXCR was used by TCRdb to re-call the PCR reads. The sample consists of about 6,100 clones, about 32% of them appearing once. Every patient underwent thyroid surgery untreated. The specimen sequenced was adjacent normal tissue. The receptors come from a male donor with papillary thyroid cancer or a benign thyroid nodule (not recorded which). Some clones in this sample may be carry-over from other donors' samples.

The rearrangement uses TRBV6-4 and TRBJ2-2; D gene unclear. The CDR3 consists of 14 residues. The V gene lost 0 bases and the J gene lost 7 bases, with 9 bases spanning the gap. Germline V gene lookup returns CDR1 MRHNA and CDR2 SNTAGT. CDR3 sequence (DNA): TGTGCCAGCAGTGACTCAGCTGAAGTCGGGGAGCTGTTTTTT. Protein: CASSDSAEVGELFF.

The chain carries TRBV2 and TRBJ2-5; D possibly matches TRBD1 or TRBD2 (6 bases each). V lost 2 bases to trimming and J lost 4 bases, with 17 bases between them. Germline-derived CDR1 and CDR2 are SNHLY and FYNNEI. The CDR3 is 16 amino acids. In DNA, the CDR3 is TGTGCCAGCAGTGAATTGGGCCGGGGGCGAGGAGAGACCCAGTACTTC. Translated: CASSELGRGRGETQYF.

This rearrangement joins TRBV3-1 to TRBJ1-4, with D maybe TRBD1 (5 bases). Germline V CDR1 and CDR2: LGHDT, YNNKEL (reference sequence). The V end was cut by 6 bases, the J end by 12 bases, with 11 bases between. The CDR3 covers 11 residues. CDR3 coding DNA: TGTGCCAGCAGGGGACCATGGGAACTGTTTTTT. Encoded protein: CASRGPWELFF.

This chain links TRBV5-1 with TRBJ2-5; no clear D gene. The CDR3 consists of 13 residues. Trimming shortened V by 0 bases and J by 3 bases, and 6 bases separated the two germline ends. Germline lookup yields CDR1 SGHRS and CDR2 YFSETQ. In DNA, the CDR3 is TGCGCCAGCAGCTTGGGAGGAGAAGAGACCCAGTACTTC. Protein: CASSLGGEETQYF.

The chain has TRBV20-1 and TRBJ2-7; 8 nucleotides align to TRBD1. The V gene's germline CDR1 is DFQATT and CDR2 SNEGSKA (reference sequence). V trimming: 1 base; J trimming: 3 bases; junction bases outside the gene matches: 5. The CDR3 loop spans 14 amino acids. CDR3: CSARGGTGLYEQYF. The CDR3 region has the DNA TGCAGTGCTAGAGGCGGGACAGGCCTCTACGAGCAGTACTTC.

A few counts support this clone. DNA of the CDR3: TGTGCCAGTAAAGACAGTTTGGGCGTTGGCACTGAAGCTTTCTTT. As protein: CASKDSLGVGTEAFF. The rearrangement links TRBV19 to TRBJ1-1, with TRBD1 as a possible D gene (5 bases). Germline V CDR1 and CDR2: LNHDA, SQIVND (reference sequence). The V and J ends lost 7 bases and 4 bases respectively, with 19 bases between them. The length of the CDR3 is 15 residues.

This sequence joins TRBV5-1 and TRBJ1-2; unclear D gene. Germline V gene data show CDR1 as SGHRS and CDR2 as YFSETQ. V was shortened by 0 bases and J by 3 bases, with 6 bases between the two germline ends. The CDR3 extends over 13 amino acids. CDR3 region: CASSLGGYYGYTF. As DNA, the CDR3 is TGCGCCAGCAGCTTGGGGGGATACTATGGCTACACCTTC.